These T cell receptor beta chains were read from a single sample in a study of post-analysis software for immune sequencing data. Using its own MiXCR run on the PCR reads, TCRdb lists one record per CDR3 protein. The sample carries some 450,000 distinct CDR3 sequences, nearly 45% recorded once. Material for sequencing was blood. Every receptor here comes from a girl between 10 and 17 years old with multiple sclerosis. CDR3s include the opening cysteine and the closing phenylalanine or tryptophan. Not all rows give a size; the values are once, few, many and, for expanded clones, a class.

>TRBV27|few|15|TRBJ1-5
CASSPERGGNQPQHF
>TRBV9|.|16|TRBJ2-3
CASSVQPIHATDTQYF
>TRBV29-1|.|13|TRBJ1-2
CSVQGGSIGGYTF
>TRBV29-1|.|13|TRBJ1-2
CSAMDRVNYGYTF
>TRBV5-1|.|13|TRBJ2-1
CASSSGGYNEQFF
>TRBV10-3|.|14|TRBJ1-6
CAISERDTTSPLHF
>TRBV6-5|.|14|TRBJ1-2
CASSSRTGNYGYTF
>TRBV5-1|.|13|TRBJ1-1
CASSAVLNTEAFF
>TRBV5-1|.|14|TRBJ1-1
CASSDHPGDTEAFF
>TRBV4-3|few|14|TRBJ1-2
CASSRDGQPYGYTF
>TRBV7-2|.|14|TRBJ2-5
CASSIQGSQETQYF
>TRBV20-1|.|16|TRBJ2-7
CSAVSEEAATAYEQYF
>TRBV12-3/TRBV12-4|.|15|.
CASNRDSPYRETQYF
>TRBV6-4|.|16|TRBJ2-7
CASTMTCQISSYEQYF
>TRBV12-3/TRBV12-4|.|13|TRBJ2-1
CASSFGQVNEQFF
>TRBV7-3|.|18|TRBJ2-6
CASSLRAGANSGANVLTF
>TRBV5-5|.|16|TRBJ1-2
CASSRSDGTTLYGYTF
>TRBV7-9|many|12|TRBJ2-1
CASTHGGNEQFF
>TRBV6-5|.|15|TRBJ2-1
CASSYSLGSSNEQFF
>TRBV24-1|.|13|TRBJ2-1
CATSDFRRSEQFF
>TRBV27|.|16|TRBJ2-3
CASSLPGTSGPDTQYF
>TRBV7-3|.|13|TRBJ1-5
CASAPYYGQPQHF
>TRBV10-3|few|17|TRBJ2-7
CAISESSGSGLAYEQYF
>TRBV28|.|15|TRBJ2-7
CASSSPGTFTYEQYF
>TRBV28|few|16|TRBJ2-7
CASSPGSMSSSYEQYF
>TRBV2|.|14|TRBJ2-1
CASRTDSGFNEQFF
>TRBV5-1|few|13|TRBJ2-2
CASMQADTGELFF
>TRBV4-2|.|14|TRBJ2-3
CASSQRLAEDTQYF
>TRBV7-6|few|16|TRBJ2-5
CASSLNFGRFGETQYF
>TRBV20-1|many|14|TRBJ2-1
CSASFGSSYNEQFF
>TRBV28|few|12|TRBJ2-3
CASRELEGTQYF
>TRBV4-3|.|15|TRBJ1-2
CASSQEPRGGGGYTF
>TRBV6-2/TRBV6-3|.|13|TRBJ2-1
CASSQRAGNEQFF
>TRBV20-1|few|13|TRBJ1-5
CSARTTGDQPQHF
>TRBV2|few|14|TRBJ2-3
CASSQLAGVDTQYF
>TRBV25-1|few|14|TRBJ2-7
CASSDQGQQYEQYF
>TRBV20-1|.|17|TRBJ2-1
CSASTSGRSSIYNEQFF
>TRBV20-1|.|15|TRBJ2-7
CSATPYRESSYEQYF
>TRBV9|.|13|TRBJ2-7
CASSEKGRQIQYF
>TRBV7-3|.|16|TRBJ2-7
CASSPTPGTGVHEQYF
>TRBV2|.|14|TRBJ2-5
CASKGPGEGETQYF
>TRBV15|.|13|TRBJ2-7
CATTSGGSYEQYF
>TRBV20-1|.|18|TRBJ2-1
CSASRQGRKGISYNEQFF
>TRBV20-1|.|12|TRBJ2-5
CSVPLAEETQYF
>TRBV4-1|.|14|TRBJ1-1
CASSQNTANTEAFF